This is a list of T cell receptor beta chains from one sample in a study of OX40 agonist ivuxolimab in advanced cancers. Assay: immunoSEQ multiplex PCR; the TCRdb copy retains only in-frame clones and omits some. The profile shows about 66,000 clones, roughly 89% of them singletons. The source was CD4+ or CD8+ T cells sorted from blood, collected in a trial of the OX40 agonist ivuxolimab. Receptors were obtained from an adult with an advanced solid tumor such as melanoma, head and neck, liver or kidney cancer. Both conserved end residues are part of each CDR3. D genes are given only for firm matches. The size entry is marked missing in some rows and otherwise reads once, few, many or a size class.

clone size,V gene,D gene,J gene,CDR3 DNA,CDR3 protein
NA,TRBV27,NA,TRBJ2-1,TGTGCCAGTAGGGAACTAGCTCAGAATGAGCAGTTCTTC,CASRELAQNEQFF
NA,TRBV6-6,TRBD2,TRBJ2-1,TGTGCCAGCAGAACACTAGCGGGAGGGAGCAATGAGCAGTTCTTC,CASRTLAGGSNEQFF
NA,TRBV7-2,TRBD1,TRBJ2-7,TGTGCCAGCAAACCGGGACAGGGCATCGAGCAGTACTTC,CASKPGQGIEQYF
NA,TRBV10-3,NA,TRBJ1-5,TGTGCCATCAGTGATCAGATAAATCAGCCCCAGCATTTT,CAISDQINQPQHF
NA,TRBV19,NA,TRBJ1-5,TGTGCCAGTACCCCCGGCGGTGGCAATCAGCCCCAGCATTTT,CASTPGGGNQPQHF
NA,TRBV19,NA,TRBJ2-5,TGTGCCAGTAGTGACGGGGCGAGGGAGACCCAGTACTTC,CASSDGARETQYF
NA,TRBV7-2,TRBD1,TRBJ1-4,TGTGCCAGCAGCTTGGGGACAGTAGGAACTGAAAAACTGTTTTTT,CASSLGTVGTEKLFF
NA,TRBV7-3,TRBD1,TRBJ2-1,TGTGCCAGCAGCTCCGGACAGGGTTACAATGAGCAGTTCTTC,CASSSGQGYNEQFF
few,TRBV5-4,TRBD1,TRBJ2-5,TGTGCCAGCAGCTTGGGATACAGGGGGCGGGAAGAGACCCAGTACTTC,CASSLGYRGREETQYF
once,TRBV6-5,TRBD2,TRBJ2-7,TGTGCCAGCAGCCCACGACCTAGCGGGAGTTACGAGCAGTACTTC,CASSPRPSGSYEQYF
once,TRBV9,NA,TRBJ2-1,TGTGCCAGCAGCGCTAAAAGCTCCTACAATGAGCAGTTCTTC,CASSAKSSYNEQFF
NA,TRBV5-5,NA,TRBJ1-1,TGTGCCAGCAGCTTGTACCTCGGTAGTGGGTCCGCTTTCTTT,CASSLYLGSGSAFF
few,TRBV18,NA,TRBJ2-3,TGTGCCAGCTCAAGTCGGTCGCGCGCTAGCACAGATACGCAGTATTTT,CASSSRSRASTDTQYF
NA,TRBV2,NA,TRBJ2-3,TGTGCCAGCAGTGAAGGGTGGGGGGCAGATACGCAGTATTTT,CASSEGWGADTQYF
NA,TRBV6-1,TRBD1,TRBJ1-4,TGTGCCAGCAGTCAGGGGGGAGGGTTTGAAAAACTGTTTTTT,CASSQGGGFEKLFF
NA,TRBV2,NA,TRBJ1-1,TGTGCCAGCAGGACGACAGAATCTAACACTGAAGCTTTCTTT,CASRTTESNTEAFF
NA,TRBV18,NA,TRBJ1-1,TGTGCCAGCTCACCACCGACAGGCAAGAACACTGAAGCTTTCTTT,CASSPPTGKNTEAFF